This TCR beta chain was captured by sequencing in a study of T cells in localized non-small cell lung cancer. This table comes from immunoSEQ multiplex PCR, and its TCRdb copy is limited to in-frame clones, with some not included. The sample holds approximately 52,000 clones, 86% seen once. Broader study findings: Elevated circulating T cell density in blood was associated with longer overall survival.

Trimming left V 5 bases short and J 5 bases short, with 18 bases between. The CDR3 has 15 residues. Germline lookup yields CDR1 MDHEN and CDR2 SYDVKM. A note on this clone: Its antigen is unidentified.

Specimen: peripheral blood, collected before any cancer treatment. This chain links TRBV28 with TRBJ1-1; TRBD1 might be the D (6 bases). This receptor was obtained from a male donor at least 60 years old with stage III squamous cell lung carcinoma. Here the CDR3 DNA reads TGTGCCAGCAGTCCGGGGGCGGGGGCGAGTACTGAAGCTTTCTTT. Translated, it gives CASSPGAGASTEAFF.